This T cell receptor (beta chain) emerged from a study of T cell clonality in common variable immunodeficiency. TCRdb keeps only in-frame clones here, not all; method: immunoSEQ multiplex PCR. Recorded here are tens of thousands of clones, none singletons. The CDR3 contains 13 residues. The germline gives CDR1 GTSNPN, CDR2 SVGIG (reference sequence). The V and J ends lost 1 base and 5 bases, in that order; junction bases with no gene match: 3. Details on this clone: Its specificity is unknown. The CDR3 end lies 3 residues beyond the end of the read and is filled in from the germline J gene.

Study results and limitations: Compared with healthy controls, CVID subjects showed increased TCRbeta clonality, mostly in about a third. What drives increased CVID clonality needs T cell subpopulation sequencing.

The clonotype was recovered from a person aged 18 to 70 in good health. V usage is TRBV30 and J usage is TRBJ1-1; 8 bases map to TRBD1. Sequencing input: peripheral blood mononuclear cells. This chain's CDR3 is CAWSETGVTEAFF. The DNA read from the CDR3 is TGTGCCTGGAGTGAGACAGGGGTTACTGAA.